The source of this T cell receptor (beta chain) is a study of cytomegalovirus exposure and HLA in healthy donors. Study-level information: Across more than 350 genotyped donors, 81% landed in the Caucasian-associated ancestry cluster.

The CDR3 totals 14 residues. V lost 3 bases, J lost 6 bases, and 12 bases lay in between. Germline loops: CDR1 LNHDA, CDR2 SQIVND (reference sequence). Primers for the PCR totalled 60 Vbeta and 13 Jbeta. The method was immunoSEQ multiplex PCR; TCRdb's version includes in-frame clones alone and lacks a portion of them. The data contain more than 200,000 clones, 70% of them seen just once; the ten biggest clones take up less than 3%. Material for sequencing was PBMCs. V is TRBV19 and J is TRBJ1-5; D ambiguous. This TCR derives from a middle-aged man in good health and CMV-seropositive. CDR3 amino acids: CASSISAGSQPQHF. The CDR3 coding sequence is TGTGCCAGTAGTATCTCGGCAGGAAGTCAGCCCCAGCATTTT.